This is a list of T cell receptor beta chains from one sample in a study of cytomegalovirus exposure and HLA in healthy donors. This table comes from immunoSEQ multiplex PCR, and its TCRdb copy is limited to in-frame clones, with some not included. The sample lists under 200,000 clones; 82% were seen once. Sequencing was performed on PBMCs. These receptor sequences come from a girl aged 2 to 9 in good health and CMV-seropositive. Both conserved end residues are part of each CDR3. Each record gives: V gene, J gene, CDR3 protein.

v_call: TRBV15
j_call: TRBJ2-1
cdr3_aa: CATSSDRYYNEQFF

v_call: TRBV4-1
j_call: TRBJ2-2
cdr3_aa: CASSRGLAGGWNTGELFF

v_call: TRBV9
j_call: TRBJ1-4
cdr3_aa: CASSVTGMGEKLFF

v_call: TRBV14
j_call: TRBJ1-1
cdr3_aa: CASSRLRQGYSTEAFF

v_call: TRBV4-2
j_call: TRBJ1-4
cdr3_aa: CASSRLDGGPGELFF

v_call: TRBV7-9
j_call: TRBJ1-4
cdr3_aa: CASSLLGQGTLGTREKLFF

v_call: TRBV5-5
j_call: TRBJ2-2
cdr3_aa: CASSSDRFNTGELFF

v_call: TRBV5-8
j_call: TRBJ2-5
cdr3_aa: CASLRQGRETQYF

v_call: TRBV2
j_call: TRBJ2-7
cdr3_aa: CASRRLAGDSYEQYF

v_call: TRBV7-3
j_call: TRBJ2-7
cdr3_aa: CASSLPGTYEQYF

v_call: TRBV6-1
j_call: TRBJ1-2
cdr3_aa: CASIRQGSNYGYTF

v_call: TRBV6-4
j_call: TRBJ2-3
cdr3_aa: CASSEIGGGTDTQYF

v_call: TRBV30
j_call: TRBJ2-7
cdr3_aa: CAWGPGQGAYEQYF

v_call: TRBV29-1
j_call: TRBJ1-2
cdr3_aa: CSVTQVWGRANYGYTF

v_call: TRBV30
j_call: TRBJ1-5
cdr3_aa: CAWSGVQGTYNQPQHF

v_call: TRBV14
j_call: TRBJ2-3
cdr3_aa: CASSQGRGILGTQYF

v_call: TRBV4-1
j_call: TRBJ1-1
cdr3_aa: CASSQILTGMNTEAFF

v_call: TRBV30
j_call: TRBJ1-3
cdr3_aa: CAWAGGTGNTIYF

v_call: TRBV4-2
j_call: TRBJ2-5
cdr3_aa: CASSQGYPDSPETQYF

v_call: TRBV5-6
j_call: TRBJ2-3
cdr3_aa: CASSLGLQADTQYF

v_call: TRBV29-1
j_call: TRBJ1-5
cdr3_aa: CSVAGDPNQPQHF

v_call: TRBV6-5
j_call: TRBJ2-2
cdr3_aa: CASSYLPSSNTGELFF

v_call: TRBV6-1
j_call: TRBJ1-2
cdr3_aa: CASSDFRQGYGYTF

v_call: TRBV28
j_call: TRBJ1-5
cdr3_aa: CASSFSQRQYSNQPQHF

v_call: TRBV19
j_call: TRBJ2-1
cdr3_aa: CASSIDGQGPNNEQFF

v_call: TRBV11-3
j_call: TRBJ2-3
cdr3_aa: CASSLSTGTDTQYF

v_call: TRBV4-2
j_call: TRBJ2-3
cdr3_aa: CASSHKGLAGPSTDTQYF

v_call: TRBV2
j_call: TRBJ2-1
cdr3_aa: CASTGVQSDEQFF

v_call: TRBV7-3
j_call: TRBJ2-5
cdr3_aa: CASSAGGTAKYF

v_call: TRBV5-4
j_call: TRBJ1-1
cdr3_aa: CASSLVSQEDTEAFF

v_call: TRBV5-4
j_call: TRBJ2-3
cdr3_aa: CASSATSDSTDTQYF

v_call: TRBV29-1
j_call: TRBJ1-1
cdr3_aa: CSVGPRTGITEAFF

v_call: TRBV30
j_call: TRBJ1-4
cdr3_aa: CAWDETGGGEKLFF

v_call: TRBV10-3
j_call: TRBJ2-6
cdr3_aa: CAISDLSRRANVLTF

v_call: TRBV9
j_call: NA
cdr3_aa: CASSVGQGAPYEQYF

v_call: TRBV5-1
j_call: TRBJ2-7
cdr3_aa: CASSPGTSGIYEQYF

v_call: TRBV6-1
j_call: TRBJ1-5
cdr3_aa: CASSDRENQPQHF

v_call: TRBV19
j_call: TRBJ2-2
cdr3_aa: CASNHNGGNTGELFF

v_call: TRBV10-1
j_call: TRBJ2-5
cdr3_aa: CASSDSGLGSMETQYF

v_call: TRBV18
j_call: TRBJ1-1
cdr3_aa: CASSPLVSTANTEAFF

v_call: TRBV30
j_call: TRBJ2-1
cdr3_aa: CAWSRQGRYNEQFF

v_call: TRBV15
j_call: TRBJ2-1
cdr3_aa: CATSPGTSIYNEQFF

v_call: TRBV12-5
j_call: TRBJ2-3
cdr3_aa: CASGRGTSGDTQYF

v_call: TRBV11-2
j_call: TRBJ1-4
cdr3_aa: CASSLDRSSRKLFF